This TCR beta chain was retrieved from a study of shared clonotypes between healthy human individuals. General study points: Generation probability values for non-shared clonotypes were lower than those for clonotypes shared by all four donors.

Libraries were prepared by immunoSEQ multiplex PCR; TCRdb keeps only in-frame clonotypes and omits some of them. Of around 2,100,000 clones listed, 85% to 95% are singletons. Selected positively for CCR7 and CD45RO-negative, naive CD8 cells excluded terminally differentiated effector memory CD45RA+ cells. Note on this clone: Its matching antigen is unknown.

Trimming removed 4 bases at V and 0 bases at J, with 10 bases between. The length of the CDR3 is 14 residues. Germline assignment: CDR1 WSHSY and CDR2 SAAADI. Sequencing was performed on naive CD8+ T cells sorted from blood. This clonotype originated in a man younger than 30 in good health. The chain couples TRBV10-2 to TRBJ2-7; D not certain. CDR3: CASSGGASSYEQYF. The DNA for the CDR3 is TGCGCCAGCAGTGGGGGTGCGAGCTCCTACGAGCAGTACTTC.